The T cell receptor (beta chain) described here comes from a study of OX40 agonist ivuxolimab in advanced cancers. Overall study context: Ivuxolimab was delivered to patients intravenously every 2 weeks at doses spanning 0.01 to 10 mg/kg. Three patients responded partially, comprising one with hepatocellular carcinoma and two with cutaneous melanoma.

Overall study results and limits: Blood T cells, both CD4+ and CD8+, expanded clonally by week 6 at 0.1 to 3.0 mg/kg.

This CDR3 has 17 amino acids. Trimming at V came to 0 bases and at J to 1 base, leaving 5 bases not matched to a gene. The germline gives CDR1 SGHTA, CDR2 FQGNSA. This table comes from immunoSEQ multiplex PCR, and its TCRdb copy is limited to in-frame clones, with some not included. The table includes 90,000 to 120,000 clones, around 90% detected once. Patients were excluded for autoimmune disease history or systemic immunosuppression. As concerns this clone: Antigen unknown.

Source: CD4+ or CD8+ T cells sorted from blood, taken in a trial of the OX40 agonist ivuxolimab. J is TRBJ2-7 and V is TRBV7-2; 11 bases are shared with TRBD1. This TCR was recovered from an adult with an advanced solid tumor such as melanoma, head and neck, liver or kidney cancer. The CDR3 nucleotides read TGTGCCAGCAGCTTAGCGGACAGGGGGCATAATTCCTACGAGCAGTACTTC. It yields the protein CASSLADRGHNSYEQYF.